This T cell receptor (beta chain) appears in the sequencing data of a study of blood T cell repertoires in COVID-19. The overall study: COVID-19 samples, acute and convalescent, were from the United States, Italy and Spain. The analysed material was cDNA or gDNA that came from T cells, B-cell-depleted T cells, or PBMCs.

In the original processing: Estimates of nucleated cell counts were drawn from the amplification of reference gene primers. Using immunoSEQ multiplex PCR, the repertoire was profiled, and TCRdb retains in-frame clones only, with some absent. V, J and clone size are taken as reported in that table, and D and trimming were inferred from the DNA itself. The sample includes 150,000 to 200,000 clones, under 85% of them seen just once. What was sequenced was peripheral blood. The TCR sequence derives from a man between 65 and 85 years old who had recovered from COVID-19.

The CDR3 loop reads CASASGYTGELFF. The CDR3 nucleotides read TGTGCCAGCGCTAGCGGCTACACCGGGGAGCTGTTTTTT. V is TRBV27 and J is TRBJ2-2; 7 bases align to TRBD2. V shed 8 bases, J shed 3 bases, and the junction held 3 bases outside the gene matches. The CDR3 consists of 13 residues. Germline CDR1 and CDR2: MNHEY and SMNVEV (reference sequence).